These T cell receptor beta chains were read from a single sample in a study of T cell responses to AZD1222 COVID-19 vaccine. The assay was immunoSEQ multiplex PCR, and TCRdb's table has in-frame clones only and misses some. The sample consists of some 100,000 clones, around nine tenths of them appearing once. This specimen consisted of peripheral blood, obtained on day 0 of AZD1222 vaccination. The receptors derive from an adult in good health. Both conserved end residues are part of each CDR3. Fields, in order: V gene, D gene, J gene, clone size, CDR3 protein, CDR3 DNA. A D gene is named only where the DNA matches it firmly. Clone size, where shown, is once, few, many, or a class for clones that have expanded.

TRBV18	TRBD1	TRBJ2-1	-	CASSPFPGTGGRNEQFF	TGTGCCAGCTCACCCTTCCCCGGGACAGGGGGCCGCAATGAGCAGTTCTTC
TRBV5-4	-	TRBJ1-1	-	CASGVDMGNTEAFF	TGTGCCAGCGGGGTTGATATGGGGAACACTGAAGCTTTCTTT
TRBV7-9	-	TRBJ1-6	-	CASRMGRNNSPLHF	TGTGCCAGTAGAATGGGCAGGAATAATTCACCCCTCCACTTT
TRBV11-3	-	TRBJ2-3	-	CASSLGFSHPRTDTQYF	TGTGCCAGCAGCTTAGGGTTCAGCCACCCAAGGACGGATACGCAGTATTTT
TRBV7-9	TRBD1	TRBJ1-1	-	CASSPQGGLNTEAFF	TGTGCCAGCAGCCCCCAGGGGGGACTAAACACTGAAGCTTTCTTT
TRBV18	-	TRBJ2-5	-	CASSPMADLQETQYF	TGTGCCAGCTCACCAATGGCAGATCTTCAAGAGACCCAGTACTTC
TRBV6-1	-	TRBJ1-3	-	CASSEAGWGSSGNTIYF	TGTGCCAGCAGTGAAGCCGGTTGGGGGAGCTCTGGAAACACCATATATTTT
TRBV19	TRBD1	TRBJ1-2	-	CASNRGQDSGYGYTF	TGTGCCAGTAACCGGGGACAGGACAGTGGCTATGGCTACACCTTC
TRBV5-6	-	TRBJ2-2	few	CASSSGSTNTGELFF	TGTGCCAGCAGCTCCGGGTCCACCAACACCGGGGAGCTGTTTTTT
TRBV3-1/TRBV3-2	TRBD2	TRBJ2-5	once	CASSQGLAGYQETQYF	TGTGCCAGCAGCCAGGGACTAGCGGGGTACCAAGAGACCCAGTACTTC
TRBV5-1	-	TRBJ2-1	-	CASAGTLFF	TGCGCCAGTGCCGGGACTCTTTTCTTC
TRBV28	TRBD1	TRBJ1-1	once	CASSSIGTGTLNTEAFF	TGTGCCAGCAGTTCAATTGGGACAGGGACCTTGAACACTGAAGCTTTCTTT
TRBV4-2	-	TRBJ2-7	few	CASSQHTSSYEQYF	TGTGCCAGCAGCCAACACACAAGCTCCTACGAGCAGTACTTC
TRBV7-2	TRBD1	TRBJ1-1	-	CASSLGPGQTFSTEAFF	TGTGCCAGCAGCTTAGGACCGGGACAGACCTTTAGTACTGAAGCTTTCTTT
TRBV13	TRBD2	TRBJ2-2	-	CASSLLLAGANTGELFF	TGTGCCAGCAGCTTGTTATTAGCGGGGGCGAACACCGGGGAGCTGTTTTTT
TRBV3-1/TRBV3-2	-	TRBJ2-5	-	CASSQVWQTPETQYF	TGTGCCAGCAGCCAAGTTTGGCAGACTCCCGAGACCCAGTACTTC
TRBV19	-	TRBJ1-2	-	CASSIWTGLNGYTF	TGTGCCAGTAGTATCTGGACGGGGCTGAATGGCTACACCTTC
TRBV5-1	-	TRBJ2-2	-	CASSLRDTRNTGELFF	TGCGCCAGCAGCTTGAGGGACACCCGAAACACCGGGGAGCTGTTTTTT
TRBV7-9	-	TRBJ2-1	-	CASSLARSGEASNEQFF	TGTGCCAGCAGCTTAGCTCGGTCCGGGGAGGCATCGAATGAGCAGTTCTTC
TRBV5-1	-	TRBJ1-4	-	CASSLGPGINEKLFF	TGCGCCAGCAGCTTAGGGCCAGGAATTAATGAAAAACTGTTTTTT
TRBV6-5	TRBD1	TRBJ1-1	-	CASSWTGIAGTEAFF	TGTGCCAGCAGTTGGACAGGGATCGCCGGCACTGAAGCTTTCTTT
TRBV11-2	TRBD1	TRBJ2-7	-	CASRGVGQSSYEQYF	TGTGCCAGCAGGGGGGTGGGACAGAGCTCCTACGAGCAGTACTTC
TRBV9	TRBD2	TRBJ2-1	-	CASSALADNEQFF	TGTGCCAGCAGTGCTCTAGCGGACAATGAGCAGTTCTTC
TRBV19	TRBD1	TRBJ1-1	-	CASSKTGMNTEAFF	TGTGCCAGTAGTAAGACAGGGATGAACACTGAAGCTTTCTTT
TRBV6-5	-	TRBJ2-7	-	CASSRTASSYEQYF	TGTGCCAGCTCCCGGACTGCCAGCTCCTACGAGCAGTACTTC
TRBV5-1	TRBD2	TRBJ2-1	-	CASSWGTSGAEQFF	TGCGCCAGCAGCTGGGGGACTAGCGGAGCTGAGCAGTTCTTC
TRBV20-1	-	TRBJ2-6	once	CSASLTGTGANVLTF	TGCAGTGCTAGTCTTACAGGAACTGGGGCCAACGTCCTGACTTTC
TRBV11-2	TRBD1	TRBJ1-5	-	CASSLSGTGFNQPQHF	TGTGCCAGCAGCTTATCCGGGACAGGGTTTAATCAGCCCCAGCATTTT
TRBV21-1	-	TRBJ2-7	-	CASPRSVNYEQYF	TGTGCCAGCCCGCGGAGTGTAAACTACGAGCAGTACTTC
TRBV29-1	-	TRBJ2-5	-	CSVGTVERVTQYF	TGCAGCGTTGGGACAGTCGAGAGAGTGACCCAGTACTTC
TRBV19	-	TRBJ1-2	-	CASSIPPGGGVVPCTF	TGTGCCAGTAGTATTCCCCCGGGGGGGGGAGTAGTACCCTGCACCTTC
TRBV19	TRBD1	TRBJ1-5	-	CASSTTGGGNQPQHF	TGTGCCAGTAGTACGACAGGGGGGGGCAATCAGCCCCAGCATTTT
TRBV5-1	TRBD1	TRBJ1-2	-	CASSPGRGRDGYTF	TGCGCCAGCAGCCCTGGTAGGGGGCGCGATGGCTACACCTTC